This TCR beta chain was captured in a study of chemoradiotherapy in HPV16-positive cancers. Study-level background: Candidate HPV-specific clones and shared TCR motifs came from a couple of HPV16-positive patients.

General study results and limits: Non-HPV-specific T cells did not expand in tumors during treatment, whereas candidate HPV-specific clones and E7-related motifs did. In HPV16-positive patients, HPV-responsive T-cell expansion tracked better recurrence-free survival.

In the case of this clone: The target antigen is unknown.

After removal of 0 bases from V and 10 bases from J, the junction contained 15 bases not matched to a gene. The CDR3 is made up of 17 amino acids. Germline CDR1 and CDR2: SGHRS and YFSETQ. Repeated repertoire sampling spanned the course of chemoradiotherapy. Some clones are missing from TCRdb's copy, which holds only in-frame ones; the method was immunoSEQ multiplex PCR. The table records fewer than 9,500 clones, over 55% of them present only once. The origin of this receptor is a human donor with HPV-associated anogenital cancer. The genes are TRBV5-1 and TRBJ2-1; 8 nucleotides align to TRBD2. The starting material was tumor tissue, obtained from a patient who underwent chemoradiotherapy. The CDR3 loop is CASSLAGNSGIRLEQFF. The CDR3 nucleotides are TGCGCCAGCAGCTTGGCCGGAAATAGCGGGATCAGGTTGGAGCAGTTCTTC.